This TCR beta chain came from a study of shared clonotypes between healthy human individuals. Broader study findings: Sampling included only blood; tissue repertoires likely differ. Sorted-subset sequencing, rarefaction showed, was incomplete despite large depth. Naive subsets typically showed greater estimated richness than memory subsets.

Points on this clone: What it binds is not known.

Sequencing was performed with immunoSEQ multiplex PCR; in TCRdb, only in-frame clones are kept and a portion is missing. The data hold hundreds of thousands of clones, with roughly 96% observed a single time. The CDR3 has 16 amino acids. V dropped 4 bases and J dropped 1 base, with 19 bases sitting between them. In germline, CDR1 is SQVTM, CDR2 ANQGSEA. CD45RO-negative, CCR7-positively selected cells formed the naive CD8 fraction, excluding terminally differentiated effector memory CD45RA+ cells. This TCR came from a woman aged 30 to 39 in good health. V usage is TRBV29-1 and J usage is TRBJ1-1; tentatively, D is TRBD1 (6 bases). The sample comprised naive CD8+ T cells sorted from blood. This CDR3 is CSVVWYREGENTEAFF. The CDR3, as DNA: TGCAGCGTTGTTTGGTACAGGGAGGGTGAGAACACTGAAGCTTTCTTT.